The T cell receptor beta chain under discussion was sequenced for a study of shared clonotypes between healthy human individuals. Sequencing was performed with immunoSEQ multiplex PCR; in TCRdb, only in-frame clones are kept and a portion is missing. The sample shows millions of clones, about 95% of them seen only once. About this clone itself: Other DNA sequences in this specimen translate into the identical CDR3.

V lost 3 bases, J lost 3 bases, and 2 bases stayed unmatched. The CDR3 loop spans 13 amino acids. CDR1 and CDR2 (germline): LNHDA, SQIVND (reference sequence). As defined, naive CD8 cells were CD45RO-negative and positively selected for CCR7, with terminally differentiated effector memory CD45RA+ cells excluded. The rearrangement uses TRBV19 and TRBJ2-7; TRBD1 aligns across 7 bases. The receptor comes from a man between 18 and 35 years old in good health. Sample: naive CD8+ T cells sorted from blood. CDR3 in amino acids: CASSIGQDYEQYF. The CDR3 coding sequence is TGTGCCAGTAGTATCGGACAGGACTACGAGCAGTACTTC.